This TCR beta chain emerged from a study of blood T cell repertoires in COVID-19. The overall study: Samples of COVID-19 (acute and convalescent) were obtained from the United States, Italy and Spain.

Looked up from germline, CDR1 is MDHEN and CDR2 is SYDVKM. With 6 bases clipped from V and 5 bases from J, the junction kept 6 bases outside the gene matches. The CDR3 length is 13 residues. Some clones are missing from TCRdb's copy, which holds only in-frame ones; the method was immunoSEQ multiplex PCR. The sample contains about 34,000 clones, around 92% of which appear only once. The clonotype comes from a woman aged 80 or older with acute or convalescent COVID-19. The specimen was peripheral blood. This chain links TRBV28 with TRBJ1-2; 7 bases match TRBD1. The CDR3 coding sequence is TGTGCCAGCAGCCTAGGGACAGAGTATGGCTACACCTTC. Its translation is CASSLGTEYGYTF.